This TCR beta chain was retrieved from a study of blood T cell repertoires in COVID-19. The V segment lost 0 bases and the J segment 6 bases; nucleotides outside the gene matches: 13. The V gene's germline CDR1 is SGHAT and CDR2 FQNNGV. The CDR3 has 18 residues. Assay: immunoSEQ multiplex PCR; the TCRdb copy retains only in-frame clones and omits some. The sample has approximately 350,000 clones; 75% to 90% are singletons. The receptor's source is a woman aged 55 to 70 with COVID-19, enrolled during active disease. The source material was peripheral blood. The V call is TRBV11-2, the J call TRBJ1-3; 8 bases are a match to TRBD1. In nucleotides, the CDR3 is TGTGCCAGCAGCTTAGACCTGCGGGCAGGGGGCGCCGAAAACACCATATATTTT. Protein product: CASSLDLRAGGAENTIYF.